The TCR beta chain under discussion was sequenced for a study of T-cell reconstitution after alpha-beta-depleted transplantation in children. Unique molecular identifiers were incorporated during preparation of the TCRbeta library. TCRdb called the PCR reads again in MiXCR, with one record for every CDR3 protein. The table shows just over 350,000 distinct CDR3 sequences, with about 14% occurring only once. Germline CDR1 reads SGHRS; CDR2 reads YFSETQ. Germline trimming cut 3 bases from V and 5 bases from J; bases unmatched to any gene: 2. The CDR3 is 14 residues long. Ten or more counts support this clonotype.

This TCR derives from a human donor who donated a stem cell graft to a child with Fanconi anemia. The gene calls are TRBV5-1 and TRBJ1-6; 7 bases fit TRBD1. The sample in question was PBMCs, obtained from the stem cell graft. The CDR3 loop reads CASSWDSDNSPLHF. The CDR3 DNA sequence: TGCGCCAGCAGCTGGGACAGCGATAATTCACCCCTCCACTTT.